These 23 T cell receptor beta chains were sequenced from one sample in a study of T cell responses to AZD1222 COVID-19 vaccine. Produced via immunoSEQ multiplex PCR; TCRdb's table is partial and in-frame only. The sample has some 130,000 clones, 65% to 90% seen once. Sequences were derived from peripheral blood, sampled 28 days after the second dose of the MenACWY control vaccine. Every receptor here comes from an adult who received the MenACWY meningococcal vaccine as a control.

Concerning this clone: Other DNA sequences in the same sample also yield this CDR3. The rearrangement joins TRBV3-1 (or the pseudogene TRBV3-2) to TRBJ2-5; D gene ambiguous. Trimming shortened V by 2 bases and J by 3 bases, and 7 bases separated the two germline ends. The CDR3 has 13 residues. Germline V gene sequence: CDR1 LGHDT, CDR2 YNNKEL (reference sequence). CDR3 region: CASSQRGEETQYF. CDR3 nucleotide sequence: TGTGCCAGCAGCCAACGAGGAGAAGAGACCCAGTACTTC.

The chain combines TRBV13 with TRBJ2-7; no firm D call. Trimming stripped 3 bases from V and 2 bases from J, with 5 bases between. CDR1 and CDR2 (germline): PRHDT, FYEKMQ (reference sequence). This CDR3 region has 12 residues. CDR3 loop: CASSLGAYEQYF. CDR3 nucleotide sequence: TGTGCCAGCAGCTTGGGCGCCTACGAGCAGTACTTC.

A remark on this clone: The same CDR3 can be traced to other DNA sequences in this sample. This chain uses TRBV3-1 (or the pseudogene TRBV3-2) with TRBJ1-6; TRBD1 agrees at 8 bases. The germline V gene has CDR1 LGHDT and CDR2 YNNKEL (reference sequence). V shed 4 bases and J 10 bases; nucleotides not matched to a gene: 3. The CDR3 contains 13 residues. DNA for the CDR3: TGTGCCAGCAGCCTACAGGGGGGCTCACCCCTCCACTTT. This sequence encodes CASSLQGGSPLHF.

V is TRBV6-4 and J is TRBJ2-5; D is possibly TRBD1 (5 bases). The CDR3 has 15 residues. CDR1 MRHNA and CDR2 SNTAGT come from the germline V gene. Trimming took off 3 bases at V and 2 bases at J, with 13 bases between the two ends. Here the CDR3 reads CASSEGAGRQETQYF. The CDR3 DNA sequence: TGTGCCAGCAGTGAAGGGGCAGGGCGGCAAGAGACCCAGTACTTC.

The chain is built from TRBV21-1 and TRBJ2-7; TRBD1 is taken as the D call from the table, unchecked against the DNA. TRBV21-1 is tagged as a pseudogene. This CDR3 is 13 amino acids long. CDR3 in DNA: TGTGCTTTTTCCCGACAGGGGACCCACGAGCAGTACTTC. The encoded protein is CAFSRQGTHEQYF.

The chain carries TRBV27 and TRBJ2-5; D may match TRBD1 or TRBD2 (5 bases each). This CDR3 comprises 15 residues. The V gene's germline CDR1 is MNHEY and CDR2 SMNVEV (reference sequence). V lost 3 bases, J lost 9 bases, and 20 bases lay in between. CDR3 DNA: TGTGCCAGCAGTTTCGACCCCACCTTGCGAGGGGCCCAGTACTTC. Its protein is CASSFDPTLRGAQYF.

The chain links TRBV10-3 to TRBJ2-3; 8 bases match TRBD2. This CDR3 is 17 amino acids long. Trimming removed 1 base from V and 0 bases from J; junction bases left unmatched: 6. From germline, CDR1 is ENHRY and CDR2 SYGVKD. The CDR3: CAISEFSGKSSTDTQYF. Written as DNA, the CDR3 is TGTGCCATCAGTGAGTTTAGCGGGAAATCTAGCACAGATACGCAGTATTTT.

The CDR3 DNA sequence: TGTGCCAGCAGCCAGGGAAGACGGGCGGGGCAGTTCTTC. Protein product: CASSQGRRAGQFF. This chain uses TRBV4-2 with TRBJ2-1, with D maybe TRBD2 (5 bases). The germline CDR1 and CDR2 sequences are LGHNA and YNFKEQ. Trimming shortened V by 3 bases and J by 12 bases, and 15 bases separated the two germline ends. The CDR3 extends over 13 amino acids.

The chain uses TRBV3-1 (or the pseudogene TRBV3-2) and TRBJ2-1; TRBD2 agrees at 12 bases. Unmatched junction bases numbered 8, after V lost 3 bases and J lost 2 bases. CDR3 length: 18 residues. Germline V gives CDR1 LGHDT, CDR2 YNNKEL (reference sequence). The CDR3 here is CASSHDELAGGAYNEQFF. In nucleotides, the CDR3 is TGTGCCAGCAGCCATGATGAACTAGCGGGGGGTGCCTACAATGAGCAGTTCTTC.

This chain uses TRBV5-8 with TRBJ1-5; no clear D gene. V was trimmed by 4 bases and J by 4 bases, leaving 6 bases between them. This CDR3 is 12 amino acids long. The germline V gene encodes CDR1 SGHTS and CDR2 YDEGEE. The DNA for the CDR3 is TGTGCCAGCAGCCAAGGGAATCAGCCCCAGCATTTT. Translation gives CASSQGNQPQHF.

The V gene is TRBV12-5, the J gene TRBJ1-2; D not certain. Germline V gene sequence: CDR1 LGHNT, CDR2 FRNRAP. The ends were cut back, 5 bases at V and 4 bases at J, with 5 bases in the middle. The CDR3 runs 11 residues. This CDR3 reads CASGVTYGYTF. CDR3 in DNA: TGTGCTAGTGGTGTCACCTATGGCTACACCTTC.

CDR3 protein: CSVGTANTGELFF. The CDR3 bases are TGCAGCGTTGGTACAGCCAACACCGGGGAGCTGTTTTTT. J is TRBJ2-2 and V is TRBV29-1, with no clear D. Trimming stripped 4 bases from V and 2 bases from J, with 8 bases between. Germline values: CDR1 SQVTM, CDR2 ANQGSEA. There are 13 residues in the CDR3.

J is TRBJ2-2 and V is TRBV10-3, with TRBD1 identical over 9 bases. CDR1 is ENHRY, CDR2 SYGVKD, per germline. The CDR3 runs 14 residues. With 9 bases clipped from V and 3 bases from J, the junction kept 5 bases outside the gene matches. The CDR3 DNA reads TGTGCCATGGCGAGGACAGGGGACACCGGGGAGCTGTTTTTT. It specifies CAMARTGDTGELFF.

The J gene is TRBJ1-2, the V gene TRBV6-5, with a tentative D call TRBD1 (5 bases). V was clipped by 5 bases and J by 7 bases, with 11 bases between them. Germline V gene data show CDR1 as MNHEY and CDR2 as SVGAGI. The CDR3 contains 12 residues. The CDR3 reads CASSNRQFGYTF. CDR3 in DNA: TGTGCCAGCAGTAACAGACAGTTTGGCTACACCTTC.

CDR3 nucleotide sequence: TGTGCCAGTAGTATAATCACAGGGGGCGAAACAGGCTACACCTTC. Its translation is CASSIITGGETGYTF. The rearrangement links TRBV19 to TRBJ1-2, with 9 bases identical to TRBD1. Germline-derived CDR1 and CDR2 are LNHDA and SQIVND (reference sequence). With 2 bases clipped from V and 8 bases from J, the junction kept 9 bases outside the gene matches. The length of the CDR3 is 15 residues.

This clone was found a few times. The DNA for the CDR3 is TGTGCCAGCCGCCGCGGACTAGCGGGAGAAATTGGGCAGTACTTC. Amino acids: CASRRGLAGEIGQYF. The chain recombines TRBV6-2 or TRBV6-3 with TRBJ2-7, with TRBD2 matching over 13 bases. V lost 8 bases to trimming and J lost 9 bases; unmatched junction nucleotides: 13. CDR1 MNHEY and CDR2 SVGEGT come from the germline V gene. This CDR3 region has 15 residues.

The chain combines TRBV11-2 with TRBJ2-6; D may be TRBD1 (6 bases). The CDR3 is made up of 18 amino acids. The germline V gene has CDR1 SGHAT and CDR2 FQNNGV. V shed 3 bases and J shed 0 bases, with 15 bases lying between them. In DNA form, the CDR3 reads TGTGCCAGCAGCTTCAAACAGGGTAGCCCCTCTGGGGCCAACGTCCTGACTTTC. Translated, it gives CASSFKQGSPSGANVLTF. The entire variable domain, with the rest obtained from reference TRBV11-2 and TRBJ2-6, is as follows: EAGVAQSPRYKIIEKRQSVAFWCNPISGHATLYWYQQILGQGPKLLIQFQNNGVVDDSQLPKDRFSAERLKGVDSTLKIQPAKLEDSAVYLCASSFKQGSPSGANVLTFGAGSRLTVL.

The rearrangement links TRBV5-6 to TRBJ2-7; perhaps TRBD1 as D (5 bases). Trimming stripped 2 bases from V and 2 bases from J, with 8 bases between. The CDR3 is made up of 13 amino acids. Germline CDR1 SGHDT, CDR2 YYEEEE. The CDR3 nucleotides are TGTGCCAGCAGCTTCCTAGGGGCCTACGAGCAGTACTTC. Encoded protein: CASSFLGAYEQYF.

This clone was recorded once. The chain uses TRBV16 and TRBJ1-5; no clear D gene. Per germline, CDR1 KGHSY and CDR2 FQNENV. The CDR3 extends over 13 amino acids. The ends were cut back, 3 bases at V and 7 bases at J, with 10 bases in the middle. The CDR3 sequence: CASSQIGQQPQHF. The CDR3 nucleotides are TGTGCCAGCAGCCAGATAGGGCAGCAGCCCCAGCATTTT. Together with reference TRBV16 and TRBJ1-5, the CDR3 gives the full variable domain: GEEVAQTPKHLVRGEGQKAKLYCAPIKGHSYVFWYQQVLKNEFKFLISFQNENVFDETGMPKERFSAKCLPNSPCSLEIQATKLEDSAVYFCASSQIGQQPQHFGDGTRLSIL.

V gene TRBV5-4 combines with J gene TRBJ2-3, with D perhaps matching TRBD2 (5 bases). The V end was cut by 0 bases, the J end by 0 bases, with 8 bases between. Germline V lookup: CDR1 SGHNT, CDR2 YYREEE (reference sequence). The CDR3 extends over 15 amino acids. The CDR3 here is CASSLGGLSTDTQYF. The CDR3, as DNA: TGTGCCAGCAGCTTGGGAGGGCTCAGCACAGATACGCAGTATTTT.

This sequence joins TRBV9 and TRBJ2-1; D is unresolved. Germline V gene data show CDR1 as SGDLS and CDR2 as YYNGEE. V was trimmed by 5 bases and J by 0 bases, leaving 12 bases between them. The CDR3 contains 15 residues. The CDR3 region is CASSLEGSSYNEQFF. CDR3 bases: TGTGCCAGCAGTCTTGAAGGAAGCTCCTACAATGAGCAGTTCTTC.

The chain links TRBV2 to TRBJ1-6, with D possibly matching TRBD1 (5 bases). From germline, CDR1 is SNHLY and CDR2 FYNNEI. The V gene lost 5 bases and the J gene lost 0 bases, with 14 bases spanning the gap. This CDR3 spans 17 amino acids. CDR3 sequence reads: CASSSRAPSSYNSPLHF. The CDR3 DNA reads TGTGCCAGCAGTTCCAGGGCCCCGAGCTCCTATAATTCACCCCTCCACTTT.

The chain couples TRBV10-1 to TRBJ1-2; 8 bases match TRBD1. Per germline, CDR1 WNHNN and CDR2 SYGVQD (reference sequence). The CDR3 consists of 15 residues. Trimming took 6 bases from V and 6 from J; bases not matched to a gene: 12. The CDR3 DNA follows: TGCGCCAGCAGAGATGACCAGGGGGCGCGGGATGGCTACACCTTC. The encoded protein is CASRDDQGARDGYTF.